This T cell receptor beta chain appears in the sequencing data of a study of blood T cells in healthy people across ages. General study points: The diversity estimates, figures obtained from one million T cells, were considered underestimates.

Using a J-beta primer mix together with a sample-barcoded 5' primer, a second PCR was run for about 6 to 12 cycles. Paired-end reads containing CDR3 totaled no fewer than 3 million for each sample. TCRdb re-analysed the 5' RACE reads in MiXCR, keeping a single row per CDR3 protein. The sample yields over 700,000 distinct CDR3 sequences, more than 20% seen once. The CDR3 contains 13 residues. The V and J ends lost 6 bases and 2 bases, in that order; junction bases with no gene match: 3. Germline V gene sequence: CDR1 SQVTM, CDR2 ANQGSEA. In this sample, this clonotype turned up a few times. What it recognizes is unknown. This sample also appeared in a second study, on T cells of mothers and their children. That source reports: Sequencing returned over 8 million TCR beta CDR3 reads per mother and about 3 million per child. Evidence of persistent microchimeric T cell clones was absent.

This TCR came from a boy between 10 and 17 years old in good health. The sequenced material came from blood. J is TRBJ2-7 and V is TRBV29-1; 11 bases are shared with TRBD2. In DNA form, the CDR3 reads TGCAGCGTATTGACTAGCGGGACCTACGAGCAGTACTTC. Its protein is CSVLTSGTYEQYF.